This TCR beta chain was observed in a study of identical twins. TCRdb used MiXCR to reprocess the 5' RACE reads, holding one entry per CDR3 protein. The repertoire consists of some 900,000 distinct CDR3 sequences, with 12% occurring once and the leading ten covering around 1.5%. Study-wide points: Partly confounded zero-insertion analyses could result from invariant MAIT and iNKT cells. High-abundance cord blood beta clonotypes had fewer insertions; memory repertoires showed none.

The CDR3 runs 14 residues. CDR1 and CDR2 (germline): SGHVS, FNYEAQ. The V end was cut by 1 base, the J end by 2 bases, with 8 bases between. Healthy Caucasians provided all donations. This clonotype was seen more than once but under ten times. Its matching antigen is unknown. The sample also formed part of further work on yellow fever vaccine responses in identical twins.

This clonotype was sampled from a woman under 30 in good health. The rearrangement links TRBV7-6 to TRBJ1-2; D remains unclear. Sequencing was done on a sample of PBMCs. The CDR3 DNA is TGTGCCAGCAGCTTAGGAATAGGGAACTATGGCTACACCTTC. Translated: CASSLGIGNYGYTF.